These 11 T cell receptor beta chains originate from one sample sequenced in a study of beta chain features in type 1 diabetes. Reverse transcribing all isolated RNA meant expressed TCRB transcripts were sequenced. Data came from immunoSEQ multiplex PCR; TCRdb stores just in-frame clones and leaves some out. The sample records about 40,000 clones, roughly 50% being singletons. The sequencing sample was made of central memory CD4+ T cells from blood. These receptors were taken from a woman aged 18-35 years in good health.

This clone occurred a few times. CDR3 DNA: TGTGCCAGCAGCTCTTACACCAGGCGGGGTGAGCAGTTCTTC. This sequence encodes CASSSYTRRGEQFF. The genes are TRBV7-2 and TRBJ2-1; D possibly corresponds to TRBD2 (6 bases). V was trimmed by 4 bases and J by 9 bases, leaving 16 bases between them. In germline, CDR1 is SGHTA, CDR2 FQGNSA. CDR3 length: 14 amino acids.

V usage is TRBV5-6 and J usage is TRBJ2-1; 10 bases map to TRBD2. CDR1 SGHDT and CDR2 YYEEEE come from the germline V gene. J was trimmed by 13 bases and V by 5 bases; bases with no gene match: 12. This CDR3 spans 14 amino acids. The CDR3, as DNA: TGTGCCAGCAGGTCGGCTAGCGGGAGTCATGCACAGTTCTTC. It codes for CASRSASGSHAQFF.

The gene calls are TRBV9 and TRBJ2-7; maybe TRBD2 (5 bases). CDR3 size: 15 residues. The V gene's germline CDR1 is SGDLS and CDR2 YYNGEE. Trimming shortened V by 2 bases and J by 3 bases, and 15 bases separated the two germline ends. In nucleotides, the CDR3 is TGTGCCAGCAGCGTTGGAACGGGAAGAGACTACGAGCAGTACTTC. Translating gives CASSVGTGRDYEQYF.

This clone has a handful of counts. The chain links TRBV4-2 to TRBJ2-1, with 12 bases aligning to TRBD2. Germline V gives CDR1 LGHNA, CDR2 YNFKEQ. The V gene end was trimmed by 1 base and the J gene end by 4 bases; junction bases not matched to a gene: 2. This CDR3 contains 16 residues. The CDR3 coding sequence is TGTGCCAGCAGCCAAGCTAGCGGGGGGGCTTACAATGAGCAGTTCTTC. It specifies CASSQASGGAYNEQFF.

This chain links TRBV5-1 with TRBJ1-2, with 8 bases fitting TRBD1. This CDR3 spans 18 amino acids. Per the germline V gene, CDR1 is SGHRS and CDR2 is YFSETQ. V lost 3 bases to trimming and J lost 6 bases; unmatched junction nucleotides: 19. The CDR3 is CASSSYSGFGQGRDGYTF. The DNA for the CDR3 is TGCGCCAGCAGCTCATACTCTGGATTCGGACAGGGTCGAGATGGCTACACCTTC.

This clone was seen a single time. The chain is built from TRBV6-5 and TRBJ2-1; 10 positions match TRBD1. The ends lost 6 bases at V and 9 bases at J; junction bases unmatched: 8. Germline-derived CDR1 and CDR2 are MNHEY and SVGAGI. This CDR3 is 14 amino acids long. CDR3 sequence reads: CASSQDRGFGEQFF. The DNA for the CDR3 is TGTGCCAGCAGCCAGGACAGGGGGTTCGGTGAGCAGTTCTTC.

For the CDR3, the DNA is TGTGCCAGCAGCTCTCCGGGACTAGCGGGGGGGCGGGTGCAGTTCTTC. As protein: CASSSPGLAGGRVQFF. The chain recombines TRBV5-6 with TRBJ2-1, with 16 nucleotides matching TRBD2. Germline assignment: CDR1 SGHDT and CDR2 YYEEEE. CDR3 size: 16 residues. V dropped 3 bases and J dropped 12; count of bases not matched to a gene: 9.

The V and J genes are TRBV7-3 and TRBJ2-3; tentative D call: TRBD2 (5 bases). The V gene's germline CDR1 is SGHTA and CDR2 FQGTGA. Trimming left V 5 bases short and J 2 bases short, with 8 bases between. CDR3 length: 13 amino acids. The CDR3, as DNA: TGTGCCAGCAGCCGAGGGTCCACAGATACGCAGTATTTT. Translated, it gives CASSRGSTDTQYF.

The table lists this clone with a few counts. J is TRBJ1-4 and V is TRBV4-1, with 7 bases aligning to TRBD1. V trimming: 2 bases; J trimming: 8 bases; junction bases outside the gene matches: 8. CDR3 length equals 15 residues. Germline V gene sequence: CDR1 MGHRA, CDR2 YSYEKL. DNA for the CDR3: TGCGCCAGCAGCCAACCAGGGGGGACACGAGAAAAACTGTTTTTT. This encodes CASSQPGGTREKLFF.

The chain joins TRBV2 to TRBJ2-1; D unclear. Germline loops: CDR1 SNHLY, CDR2 FYNNEI. With 11 bases removed from V and 9 bases from J, the gap between germline ends came to 17 bases. This CDR3 has 12 residues. The CDR3 here is CAAGLEYLEQFF. The CDR3 coding sequence is TGTGCCGCCGGCCTAGAATACCTTGAGCAGTTCTTC.

In its sample, this clone was seen a few times. The CDR3 coding sequence is TGCAGCGTTAGTGTAGGGACAGGGGATCAGCCCCAGCATTTT. The encoded protein is CSVSVGTGDQPQHF. This rearrangement joins TRBV29-1 to TRBJ1-5; 10 bases line up with TRBD1. Losses at the gene ends were 5 bases for V and 5 bases for J; bases not matched to a gene: 6. The CDR3 covers 14 residues. Germline CDR1 and CDR2: SQVTM and ANQGSEA. Using reference TRBV29-1 and TRBJ1-5 for the parts outside the CDR3, the full variable domain is SAVISQKPSRDICQRGTSLTIQCQVDSQVTMMFWYRQQPGQSLTLIATANQGSEATYESGFVIDKFPISRPNLTFSTLTVSNMSPEDSSIYLCSVSVGTGDQPQHFGDGTRLSIL.